These 13 T cell receptor beta chains came from one sample sequenced in a study of cytomegalovirus exposure and HLA in healthy donors. Both 60 Vbeta primers and 13 Jbeta primers went into the PCR. Some clones are missing from TCRdb's copy, which holds only in-frame ones; the method was immunoSEQ multiplex PCR. In the table there are hundreds of thousands of clones, about 77% of which are singletons. What was sequenced was PBMCs. The receptors were sampled from a young woman in good health and CMV-seronegative.

For the CDR3, the DNA is TGTGCCAGCAGCACTTGGGACAGGAGGAACACTGAAGCTTTCTTT. Protein product: CASSTWDRRNTEAFF. This chain joins TRBV7-9 and TRBJ1-1; 8 nucleotides match TRBD1. This CDR3 region has 15 residues. The junction had 6 bases not matched to a gene; V was cut back by 5 bases and J by 1 base. CDR1 is SEHNR and CDR2 is FQNEAQ in the germline V gene (reference sequence).

The gene calls are TRBV27 and TRBJ2-7; 10 bases are shared with TRBD1. Germline V lookup: CDR1 MNHEY, CDR2 SMNVEV (reference sequence). The junction had 5 bases not matched to a gene; V was cut back by 6 bases and J by 3 bases. This CDR3 is built from 14 residues. The CDR3 coding sequence is TGTGCCAGCAGACTGACAGGGGGCAACTACGAGCAGTACTTC. It codes for CASRLTGGNYEQYF.

The chain links TRBV19 to TRBJ1-2, with 7 positions matching TRBD1. The CDR3 runs 16 residues. V was clipped by 3 bases and J by 8 bases; unmatched bases: 15. Germline V gene data show CDR1 as LNHDA and CDR2 as SQIVND (reference sequence). The CDR3 protein is CASSISLLRQGRGYTF. As DNA, the CDR3 is TGTGCCAGTAGTATTTCACTACTGAGACAGGGTAGGGGCTACACCTTC.

The chain is built from TRBV5-1 and TRBJ1-2; D remains ambiguous. This CDR3 spans 13 amino acids. Germline CDR1 SGHRS, CDR2 YFSETQ. The V end was cut by 5 bases, the J end by 0 bases, with 8 bases between. The CDR3 DNA sequence: TGCGCCAGCAGGAACGGTGCTAACTATGGCTACACCTTC. This translates into CASRNGANYGYTF.

The rearrangement uses TRBV25-1 and TRBJ2-6, with 7 nucleotides matching TRBD1. The CDR3 totals 15 residues. V lost 7 bases, J lost 4 bases, and 7 bases stayed unmatched. CDR1 MGHDK and CDR2 SYGVNS come from the germline V gene. CDR3 nucleotide sequence: TGTGCCAGCACCTTGACAGGGTCGGGGGCCAACGTCCTGACTTTC. Residues: CASTLTGSGANVLTF.

This clone was seen repeatedly, ten times or more. The gene calls are TRBV5-1 and TRBJ2-3; possible D gene TRBD1, 6 bases. From germline, CDR1 is SGHRS and CDR2 YFSETQ. CDR3 length: 13 amino acids. The ends were cut back, 2 bases at V and 9 bases at J, with 13 bases in the middle. The CDR3 DNA sequence: TGCGCCAGCAGCTTAGAATACAGGGCCACGCAGTATTTT. Its translation is CASSLEYRATQYF.

This chain uses TRBV10-2 with TRBJ1-4; 8 bases align to TRBD1. Looked up from germline, CDR1 is WSHSY and CDR2 is SAAADI. The CDR3 consists of 14 residues. With V trimmed by 6 bases and J by 5 bases, 5 bases remained unmatched. The CDR3 DNA follows: TGCGCCAGCAGATCCGGGACAGGCAATGAAAAACTGTTTTTT. This translates into CASRSGTGNEKLFF.

The V call is TRBV27, the J call TRBJ2-5; the match to TRBD1 covers 11 bases. The J call may be in error: the DNA end matches TRBJ2-7 better. The CDR3 sequence is 15 residues long. Germline-derived CDR1 and CDR2 are MNHEY and SMNVEV (reference sequence). CDR3 nucleotides: TGTGCCAGCAAATTTTCGGGACAGGGGGTCTACGAGCAGTACTTC. Translated: CASKFSGQGVYEQYF.

V is TRBV6-1 and J is TRBJ1-5, with a weak D call TRBD1 (6 bases). Germline V gives CDR1 MNHNS, CDR2 SASEGT. V shed 5 bases and J shed 2 bases, with 10 bases lying between them. The CDR3 runs 14 residues. CDR3 bases: TGTGCCAGCAGTTATTCAGGGGGCAATCAGCCCCAGCATTTT. Translation: CASSYSGGNQPQHF.

The chain uses TRBV29-1 and TRBJ2-7; 9 bases are shared with TRBD2. The germline CDR1 and CDR2 sequences are SQVTM and ANQGSEA. The ends lost 4 bases at V and 2 bases at J; junction bases unmatched: 3. The CDR3 is made up of 13 amino acids. CDR3 nucleotides: TGCAGCGTTGTGCTAGCGGGGACCTACGAGCAGTACTTC. Residues: CSVVLAGTYEQYF.

J is TRBJ1-1 and V is TRBV19; 9 nucleotides line up with TRBD1. With 2 bases clipped from V and 7 bases from J, the junction kept 5 bases outside the gene matches. Germline CDR1 and CDR2: LNHDA and SQIVND (reference sequence). The CDR3 spans 14 residues. The CDR3 bases are TGTGCCAGTAGTATAAACAGGGGGCTCGGTGAAGCTTTCTTT. This encodes CASSINRGLGEAFF.

V is TRBV5-1 and J is TRBJ2-5, with D unclear. Trimming took 2 bases from V and 2 from J, leaving 16 bases between them. The CDR3 has 16 residues. Germline V CDR1 and CDR2: SGHRS, YFSETQ. CDR3 nucleotide sequence: TGCGCCAGCAGCTTCGTCCCAAACCAACAACAAGAGACCCAGTACTTC. Translating gives CASSFVPNQQQETQYF.

CDR3 sequence reads: CASSPQHAETQYF. DNA for the CDR3: TGTGCCAGCTCACCACAGCACGCGGAGACCCAGTACTTC. The chain has TRBV18 and TRBJ2-5, with D unresolved. The V gene lost 1 base and the J gene lost 5 bases, with 8 bases spanning the gap. From germline, CDR1 is KGHSH and CDR2 LQKENI. This CDR3 is built from 13 residues.